Below are 7 T cell receptor beta chains sequenced from a single sample in a study of OX40 agonist ivuxolimab in advanced cancers. The table came from immunoSEQ multiplex PCR; TCRdb's copy has only in-frame clones and leaves some out. Among approximately 86,000 clones, approximately 91% were seen once, and the ten largest hold 0.25% to 0.35%. Sequencing was performed on CD4+ or CD8+ T cells sorted from blood, taken in a trial of the OX40 agonist ivuxolimab. All receptors derive from an adult with an advanced solid tumor such as melanoma, head and neck, liver or kidney cancer.

V usage is TRBV9 and J usage is TRBJ2-3; 14 bases are a match to TRBD2. Losses at the gene ends were 4 bases for V and 5 bases for J; bases not matched to a gene: 6. The CDR3 has 16 residues. In germline, CDR1 is SGDLS, CDR2 YYNGEE. The DNA for the CDR3 is TGTGCCAGCAGCAGACTAGCGGGAGGGCCCATAGATACGCAGTATTTT. Its protein product is CASSRLAGGPIDTQYF.

The genes are TRBV19 and TRBJ2-5, with 10 bases matching TRBD1. After removal of 3 bases from V and 4 bases from J, the junction contained 5 bases not matched to a gene. CDR1 and CDR2 (germline): LNHDA, SQIVND (reference sequence). This CDR3 has 15 residues. For the CDR3, the DNA is TGTGCCAGTAGTATGGGACAGGGGAAAGGAGAGACCCAGTACTTC. This gives the protein CASSMGQGKGETQYF.

Comment on this clone: Its ends do not fully match the called genes, so a read error is possible. The rearrangement uses TRBV6-1 and TRBJ2-7; 8 positions agree with TRBD1. This CDR3 is built from 18 residues. Germline CDR1 MNHNS, CDR2 SASEGT. CDR3 in amino acids: CASSEAVGGFETGETHPF. In DNA, the CDR3 is TGTGCCAGCAGTGAAGCCGTAGGAGGGTTCGAGACAGGGGAGACCCACCCCTTC.

V usage is TRBV5-5 and J usage is TRBJ2-7, with 9 bases identical to TRBD1. This CDR3 comprises 15 residues. With 1 base clipped from V and 1 base from J, the junction kept 3 bases outside the gene matches. Germline CDR1 SGHKS, CDR2 YYEKEE (reference sequence). CDR3 coding DNA: TGTGCCAGCAGCTTGCAACAGGGGGCTTCCTACGAGCAGTACTTC. Encoded protein: CASSLQQGASYEQYF.

The rearrangement uses TRBV6-1 and TRBJ2-2; 11 nucleotides line up with TRBD2. The CDR3 has 15 residues. The junction had 5 bases not matched to a gene; V was cut back by 6 bases and J by 5 bases. Germline values: CDR1 MNHNS, CDR2 SASEGT. The CDR3 bases are TGTGCCAGCAGGTCCGGGACTAGCGGTACCGGGGAGCTGTTTTTT. Encoded protein: CASRSGTSGTGELFF.

This clone was counted a single time. V is TRBV4-2 and J is TRBJ2-6; a weak D match, TRBD1 (6 bases). The CDR3 loop spans 16 amino acids. Germline V gene data show CDR1 as LGHNA and CDR2 as YNFKEQ. The V gene lost 0 bases and the J gene lost 4 bases, with 10 bases spanning the gap. The CDR3 is CASSQERTVGANVLTF. The CDR3 DNA is TGTGCCAGCAGCCAAGAGAGGACAGTGGGGGCCAACGTCCTGACTTTC.

The J gene is TRBJ2-5, the V gene TRBV7-8, with TRBD1 matching 7 bases. Germline V gene sequence: CDR1 SGHVS, CDR2 FQNEAQ. Unmatched junction bases numbered 10, after V lost 5 bases and J lost 4 bases. The CDR3 has 15 amino acids. CDR3 region: CASSTPTGLRETQYF. The CDR3 DNA reads as TGTGCCAGCAGCACCCCGACAGGGCTGAGAGAGACCCAGTACTTC.